What follows are 12 T cell receptor beta chains derived from one specimen sequenced in a study of control samples from healthy donors and cancer patients. The data were produced by immunoSEQ multiplex PCR, yet TCRdb's version contains in-frame clones alone and is incomplete. Of tens of thousands of clones listed, 93% are singletons. The sequenced material came from PBMCs. All receptors come from a woman in her forties with lung cancer.

The chain links TRBV5-1 to TRBJ1-1; D is unresolved. This CDR3 is 13 amino acids long. Deletions cut 1 base from V and 1 base from J, with 5 bases between. Per germline, CDR1 SGHRS and CDR2 YFSETQ. CDR3 DNA: TGCGCCAGCAGCTTGATGGAGAACACTGAAGCTTTCTTT. Translation: CASSLMENTEAFF.

The chain couples TRBV5-5 to TRBJ2-2; no firm D call. Trimming shortened V by 3 bases and J by 8 bases, and 23 bases separated the two germline ends. The length of the CDR3 is 17 residues. The germline V gene has CDR1 SGHKS and CDR2 YYEKEE (reference sequence). The CDR3 sequence: CASSSDPYPGLVGELFF. CDR3 nucleotides: TGTGCCAGCAGCTCAGACCCATATCCCGGGTTGGTTGGGGAGCTGTTTTTT.

The chain's CDR3 is CASSIPEGVPGQETQYF. CDR3 nucleotides: TGTGCCAGCAGCATCCCAGAGGGGGTCCCAGGACAAGAGACCCAGTACTTC. J is TRBJ2-5 and V is TRBV11-2, with D perhaps TRBD1 (6 bases). Trimming cost V 5 bases and J 2 bases, with 21 bases left between them. Germline values: CDR1 SGHAT, CDR2 FQNNGV. This CDR3 is built from 17 residues.

The chain couples TRBV7-2 to TRBJ2-5, with TRBD2 identical over 10 bases. The ends lost 3 bases at V and 2 bases at J; junction bases unmatched: 9. The CDR3 extends over 17 amino acids. CDR1 and CDR2 from the germline V gene are SGHTA and FQGNSA. The DNA of the CDR3 is TGTGCCAGCAGCTTGTCTTCGCCTAGCGGGGGTCAAGAGACCCAGTACTTC. It is translated as CASSLSSPSGGQETQYF.

The rearrangement links TRBV2 to TRBJ2-7; 10 bases are a match to TRBD2. V shed 5 bases and J 4 bases; nucleotides not matched to a gene: 8. This CDR3 contains 15 residues. Germline CDR1 is SNHLY and CDR2 is FYNNEI. The chain's CDR3 is CASSYIASGGYEQYF. The CDR3 nucleotides read TGTGCCAGCAGTTATATCGCTAGCGGGGGTTACGAGCAGTACTTC. Filled out from reference TRBV2 and TRBJ2-7, the complete variable domain reads EPEVTQTPSHQVTQMGQEVILRCVPISNHLYFYWYRQILGQKVEFLVSFYNNEISEKSEIFDDQFSVERPDGSNFTLKIRSTKLEDSAMYFCASSYIASGGYEQYFGPGTRLTVT.

The V and J genes are TRBV4-1 and TRBJ2-1; 9 positions match TRBD2. The CDR3 loop spans 17 amino acids. In germline, CDR1 is MGHRA, CDR2 YSYEKL. J lost 8 bases, V lost 0 bases, and 11 bases had no gene match. The CDR3 nucleotides read TGCGCCAGCAGCCAAGATAACCTAGCGGGAAGACGGGATGAGCAGTTCTTC. It encodes CASSQDNLAGRRDEQFF.

This clone was seen a single time. Here the CDR3 DNA reads TGTGCCAGCAGCTCAGCTTCCCTGCCGGGGGGGCCGAATGAGCAGTTCTTC. Translation: CASSSASLPGGPNEQFF. The chain couples TRBV28 to TRBJ2-1; 8 positions agree with TRBD2. V was pared by 6 bases and J by 7 bases, with 17 bases of the junction left unmatched. CDR3 length: 17 amino acids. Germline values: CDR1 MDHEN, CDR2 SYDVKM.

The V gene is TRBV11-1, the J gene TRBJ1-6; D call uncertain. The CDR3 covers 16 residues. Germline V CDR1 and CDR2: SGHAT, FQDESV (reference sequence). V was cut by 2 bases and J by 0 bases, with 8 bases left in between. CDR3 in amino acids: CASSLLRSSYNSPLHF. As DNA, the CDR3 is TGTGCCAGCAGCTTACTTCGAAGCTCCTATAATTCACCCCTCCACTTT.

The rearrangement uses TRBV19 and TRBJ1-3; D is ambiguous. The V gene's germline CDR1 is LNHDA and CDR2 SQIVND (reference sequence). V was pared by 3 bases and J by 0 bases, with 9 bases between. This CDR3 has 15 amino acids. CDR3 sequence (DNA): TGTGCCAGTAGTATGACGGCCAGCTCTGGAAACACCATATATTTT. This translates into CASSMTASSGNTIYF.

The J gene is TRBJ1-6, the V gene TRBV4-1; 7 nucleotides align to TRBD1. The CDR3 has 14 residues. The J segment lost 11 bases and the V segment lost 0 bases, leaving 4 bases of the junction unmatched. Per the germline V gene, CDR1 is MGHRA and CDR2 is YSYEKL. CDR3 loop: CASSQDSTGAPLHF. CDR3 DNA sequence: TGCGCCAGCAGCCAAGATAGCACAGGGGCACCCCTCCACTTT.

V usage is TRBV6-5 and J usage is TRBJ2-1, with D tentatively TRBD1 (6 bases). This CDR3 has 12 residues. V was cut by 2 bases and J by 9 bases, with 8 bases left in between. Germline V gene lookup returns CDR1 MNHEY and CDR2 SVGAGI. CDR3 nucleotide sequence: TGTGCCAGCAGTTACGGGACAAGTGAGCAGTTCTTC. The encoded protein is CASSYGTSEQFF.

The chain combines TRBV6-5 with TRBJ1-1; D possibly corresponds to TRBD1 (5 bases). Trimming left V 3 bases short and J 7 bases short, with 12 bases between. This CDR3 has 13 residues. Germline V lookup: CDR1 MNHEY, CDR2 SVGAGI. The DNA for the CDR3 is TGTGCCAGCAGTTATGGAGACAGCTATGAAGCTTTCTTT. Its protein is CASSYGDSYEAFF.